This entry features one T cell receptor beta chain sequence. Its target is not known. The sample is drawn from a study of cytomegalovirus exposure and HLA in healthy donors. Turning to the study itself: The same platform was used for the 90 to 150 validation repertoires and the roughly 670 first-cohort repertoires, a later analysis reported.

Here immunoSEQ multiplex PCR was the method, and the copy in TCRdb shows in-frame clones only, minus some. The sample includes approximately 60,000 clones, 92% of them seen just once. General study results and limits: TCR clusters originating in the first cohort tended to co-occur in the 120 validation repertoires, according to a later analysis. Altogether, some 170 TCR beta chains were recorded as cytomegalovirus-associated. In vitro checks showed that a few CMV-associated chains really do target CMV antigens.

Looked up from germline, CDR1 is LGHNA and CDR2 is YSLEER. V lost 6 bases and J lost 2; bases outside the gene matches: 6. CDR3 length: 15 residues. The sequence derives from a woman aged 18-29 years in good health and CMV-seronegative. The V and J genes are TRBV4-3 and TRBJ1-4; 7 bases agree with TRBD1. The sequenced sample was PBMCs. The CDR3 region is CASRTTGATNEKLFF. The CDR3 region has the DNA TGCGCCAGCAGGACCACAGGGGCCACTAATGAAAAACTGTTTTTT.